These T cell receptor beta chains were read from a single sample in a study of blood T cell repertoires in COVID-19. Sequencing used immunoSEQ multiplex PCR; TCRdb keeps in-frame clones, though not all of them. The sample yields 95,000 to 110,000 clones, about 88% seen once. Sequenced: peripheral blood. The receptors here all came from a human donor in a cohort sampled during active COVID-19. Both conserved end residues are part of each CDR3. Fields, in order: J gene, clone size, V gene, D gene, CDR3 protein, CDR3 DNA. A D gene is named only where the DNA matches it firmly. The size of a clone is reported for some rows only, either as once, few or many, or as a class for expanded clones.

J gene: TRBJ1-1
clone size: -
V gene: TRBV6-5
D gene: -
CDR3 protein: CASNAWASTNTEAFF
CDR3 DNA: TGTGCCAGCAATGCATGGGCCTCCACAAACACTGAAGCTTTCTTT

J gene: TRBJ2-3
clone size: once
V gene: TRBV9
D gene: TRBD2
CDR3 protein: CASSSAGFGGGPTDTQYF
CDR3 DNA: TGTGCCAGCAGCAGCGCCGGATTCGGGGGGGGCCCCACAGATACGCAGTATTTT

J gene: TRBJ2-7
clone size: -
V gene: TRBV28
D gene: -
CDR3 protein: CASTLGLYSYEQYF
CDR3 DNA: TGTGCCAGCACCCTCGGACTATACTCCTACGAGCAGTACTTC

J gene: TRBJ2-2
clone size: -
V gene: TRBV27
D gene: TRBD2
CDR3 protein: CASSFLGSGGLAGSVELFF
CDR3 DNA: TGTGCCAGCAGTTTTCTCGGGTCTGGTGGCCTAGCGGGATCCGTGGAGCTGTTTTTT

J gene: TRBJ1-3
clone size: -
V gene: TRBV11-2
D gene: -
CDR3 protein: CASSRGLSGSGNTIYF
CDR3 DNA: TGTGCCAGCAGCCGGGGACTCTCTGGCTCTGGAAACACCATATATTTT

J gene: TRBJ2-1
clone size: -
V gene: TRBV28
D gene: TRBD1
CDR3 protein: CASSLLGTGSNEQFF
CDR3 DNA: TGTGCCAGCAGTTTATTAGGGACAGGGTCGAATGAGCAGTTCTTC

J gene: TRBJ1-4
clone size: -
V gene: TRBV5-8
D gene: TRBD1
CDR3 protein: CASSPGTEQTEPEKLFF
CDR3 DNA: TGTGCCAGCAGCCCCGGGACAGAGCAGACAGAGCCGGAAAAACTGTTTTTT

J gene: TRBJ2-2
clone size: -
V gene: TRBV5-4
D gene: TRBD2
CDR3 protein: CASSFSSGAGFGELFF
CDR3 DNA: TGTGCCAGCAGCTTCTCGAGCGGGGCGGGGTTCGGGGAGCTGTTTTTT

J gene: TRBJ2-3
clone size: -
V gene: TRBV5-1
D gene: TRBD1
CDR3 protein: CASSGQATDTQYF
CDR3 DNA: TGCGCCAGCTCGGGACAGGCCACAGATACGCAGTATTTT

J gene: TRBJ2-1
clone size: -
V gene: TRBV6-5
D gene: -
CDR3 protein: CASRLVNNEQFF
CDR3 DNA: TGTGCCAGCAGACTAGTGAACAATGAGCAGTTCTTC

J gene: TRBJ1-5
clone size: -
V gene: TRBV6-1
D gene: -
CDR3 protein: CASSVLGGAGDNQPQHF
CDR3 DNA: TGTGCCAGCAGTGTCCTCGGGGGGGCGGGTGACAATCAGCCCCAGCATTTT

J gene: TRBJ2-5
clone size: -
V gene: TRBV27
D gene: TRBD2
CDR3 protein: CASSQPGLAGEETQYF
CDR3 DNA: TGTGCCAGCAGTCAACCGGGACTAGCGGGGGAAGAGACCCAGTACTTC

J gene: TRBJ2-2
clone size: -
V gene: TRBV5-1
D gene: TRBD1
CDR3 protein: CASSARQGASRELFF
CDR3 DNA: TGCGCCAGCAGCGCCAGACAGGGGGCCAGCAGGGAGCTGTTTTTT

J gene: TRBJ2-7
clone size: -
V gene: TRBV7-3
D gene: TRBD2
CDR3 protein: CASSSTSGPYEQYF
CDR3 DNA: TGTGCCAGCAGCTCTACTAGCGGGCCCTACGAGCAGTACTTC

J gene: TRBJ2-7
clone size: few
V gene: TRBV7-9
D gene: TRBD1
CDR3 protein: CASSPFWDSPYEQYF
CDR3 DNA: TGTGCCAGCAGCCCCTTTTGGGACAGCCCCTACGAGCAGTACTTC

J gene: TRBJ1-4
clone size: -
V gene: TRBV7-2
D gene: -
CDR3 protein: CASSPHSPGPGKLFF
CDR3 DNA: TGTGCCAGCAGCCCCCATTCACCAGGGCCCGGAAAACTGTTTTTT

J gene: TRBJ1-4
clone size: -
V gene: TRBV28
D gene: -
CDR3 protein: CASSPGSNEKLFF
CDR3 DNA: TGTGCCAGCAGCCCGGGGAGTAATGAAAAACTGTTTTTT

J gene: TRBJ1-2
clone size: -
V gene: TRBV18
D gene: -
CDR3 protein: CASSPATVNYGYTF
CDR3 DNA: TGTGCCAGCTCACCAGCGACAGTTAACTATGGCTACACCTTC

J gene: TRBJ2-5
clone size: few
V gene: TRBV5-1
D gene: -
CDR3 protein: CASSFGAPQETQYF
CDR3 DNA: TGCGCCAGCAGCTTCGGTGCCCCCCAAGAGACCCAGTACTTC

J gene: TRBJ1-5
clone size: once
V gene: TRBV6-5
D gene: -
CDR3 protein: CASSLGDNQPQHF
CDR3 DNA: TGTGCCAGCAGCTTAGGGGACAATCAGCCCCAGCATTTT

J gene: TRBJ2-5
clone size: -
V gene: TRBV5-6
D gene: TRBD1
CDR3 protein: CASSLFPGGRAETQYF
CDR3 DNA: TGTGCCAGCAGCTTGTTTCCAGGGGGTCGCGCGGAGACCCAGTACTTC

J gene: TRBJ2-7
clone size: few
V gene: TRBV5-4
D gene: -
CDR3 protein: CASSLQDGYEQYF
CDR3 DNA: TGTGCCAGCAGCTTACAGGACGGCTACGAGCAGTACTTC

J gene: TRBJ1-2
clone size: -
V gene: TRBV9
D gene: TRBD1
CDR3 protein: CASSVVDRVYGYTF
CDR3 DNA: TGTGCCAGCAGCGTAGTTGACAGGGTCTATGGCTACACCTTC

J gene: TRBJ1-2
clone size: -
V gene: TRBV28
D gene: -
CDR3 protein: CASSRPAGGYTF
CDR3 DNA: TGTGCCAGCAGCCGCCCTGCGGGGGGCTACACCTTC

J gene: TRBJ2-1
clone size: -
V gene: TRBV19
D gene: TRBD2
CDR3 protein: CASSILAGVTGYEQFF
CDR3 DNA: TGTGCCAGTAGTATTCTAGCGGGAGTGACTGGCTATGAGCAGTTCTTC

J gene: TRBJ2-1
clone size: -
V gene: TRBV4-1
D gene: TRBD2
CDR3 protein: CASSQGSGRAAYNEQFF
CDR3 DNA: TGCGCCAGCAGCCAAGGAAGCGGGAGGGCCGCCTACAATGAGCAGTTCTTC

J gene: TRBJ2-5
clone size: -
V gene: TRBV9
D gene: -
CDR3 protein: CASSVSGTTQETQYF
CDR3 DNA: TGTGCCAGCAGCGTCTCCGGGACAACACAAGAGACCCAGTACTTC

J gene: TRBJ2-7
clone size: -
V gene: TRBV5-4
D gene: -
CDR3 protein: CASSFGSAYEQYF
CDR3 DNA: TGTGCCAGCAGCTTCGGCAGCGCCTACGAGCAGTACTTC

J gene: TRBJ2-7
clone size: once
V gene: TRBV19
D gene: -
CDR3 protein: CASSRNRYEQYF
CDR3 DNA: TGTGCCAGTAGCCGTAACAGGTACGAGCAGTACTTC

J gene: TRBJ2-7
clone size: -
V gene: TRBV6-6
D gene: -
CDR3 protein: CASSYGVASEQYF
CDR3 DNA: TGTGCCAGCAGTTACGGAGTAGCTAGCGAGCAGTACTTC

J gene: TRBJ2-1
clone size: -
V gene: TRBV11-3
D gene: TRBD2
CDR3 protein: CASSLFASGGNPYNEQFF
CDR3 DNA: TGTGCCAGCAGCTTATTCGCTAGCGGGGGGAACCCCTACAATGAGCAGTTCTTC

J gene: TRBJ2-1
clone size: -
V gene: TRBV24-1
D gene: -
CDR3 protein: CATSPDYSSYNEQFF
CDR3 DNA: TGTGCCACCAGCCCGGACTACAGCTCCTACAATGAGCAGTTCTTC

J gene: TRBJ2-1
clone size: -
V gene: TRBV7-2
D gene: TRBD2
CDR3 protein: CASSLGLAGGVVGEQFF
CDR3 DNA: TGTGCCAGCAGCCTCGGACTAGCGGGGGGCGTGGTTGGGGAGCAGTTCTTC

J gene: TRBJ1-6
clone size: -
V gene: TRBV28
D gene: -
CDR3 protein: CASSSPTGSGFGSPLHF
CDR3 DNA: TGTGCCAGCAGTTCTCCGACAGGTTCTGGATTCGGGTCACCCCTCCACTTT

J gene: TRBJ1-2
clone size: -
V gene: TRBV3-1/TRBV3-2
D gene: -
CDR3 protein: CASSKIESGGTYGYTF
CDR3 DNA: TGTGCCAGCAGCAAGATAGAGTCGGGTGGAACCTATGGCTACACCTTC

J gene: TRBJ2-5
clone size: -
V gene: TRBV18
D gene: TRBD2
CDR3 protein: CASSPSGMETQYF
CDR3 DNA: TGTGCCAGCTCACCGAGCGGGATGGAGACCCAGTACTTC

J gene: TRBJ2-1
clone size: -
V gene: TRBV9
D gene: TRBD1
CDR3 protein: CASSVVSGGYNEQFF
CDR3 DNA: TGTGCCAGCAGCGTAGTGTCAGGGGGCTACAATGAGCAGTTCTTC

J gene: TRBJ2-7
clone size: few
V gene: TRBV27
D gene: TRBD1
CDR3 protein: CASHDRGSSYEQYF
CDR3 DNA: TGTGCCAGCCACGACAGGGGGAGCTCCTACGAGCAGTACTTC

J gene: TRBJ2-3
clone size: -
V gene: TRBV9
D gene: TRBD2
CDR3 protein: CASSVRLASTDTQYF
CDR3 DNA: TGTGCCAGCAGCGTCAGACTAGCGAGCACAGATACGCAGTATTTT

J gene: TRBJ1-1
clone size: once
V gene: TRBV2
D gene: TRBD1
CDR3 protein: CASSGDRGAEAFF
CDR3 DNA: TGTGCCAGCAGTGGAGACAGGGGCGCTGAAGCTTTCTTT

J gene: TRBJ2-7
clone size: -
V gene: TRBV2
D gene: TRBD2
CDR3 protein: CASSLGRGTYEQYF
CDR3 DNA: TGTGCCAGCAGCCTTGGGCGGGGGACCTACGAGCAGTACTTC

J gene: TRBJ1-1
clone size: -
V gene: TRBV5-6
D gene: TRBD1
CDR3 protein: CASSWGQGRFSSTEAFF
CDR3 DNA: TGTGCCAGCAGCTGGGGACAGGGGAGGTTTTCAAGCACTGAAGCTTTCTTT

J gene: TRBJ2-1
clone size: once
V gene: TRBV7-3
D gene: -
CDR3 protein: CASSSSSNNEQFF
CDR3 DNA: TGTGCCAGCAGCTCATCATCTAACAATGAGCAGTTCTTC

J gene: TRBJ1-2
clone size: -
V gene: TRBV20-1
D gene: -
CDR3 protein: CSARDMAGYTF
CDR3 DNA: TGCAGTGCTAGAGATATGGCTGGCTACACCTTC

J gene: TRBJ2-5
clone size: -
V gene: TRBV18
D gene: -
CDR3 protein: CASSPDIETQYF
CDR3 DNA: TGTGCCAGCTCACCGGACATAGAGACCCAGTACTTC

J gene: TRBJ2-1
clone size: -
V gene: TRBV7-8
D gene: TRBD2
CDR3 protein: CASSLVGGLAREQFF
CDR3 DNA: TGTGCCAGCAGCTTGGTGGGGGGACTAGCGAGGGAGCAGTTCTTC

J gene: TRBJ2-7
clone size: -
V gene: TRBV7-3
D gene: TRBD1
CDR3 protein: CASSLTGTGDYEQYF
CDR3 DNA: TGTGCCAGCAGCCTCACCGGGACAGGAGACTACGAGCAGTACTTC

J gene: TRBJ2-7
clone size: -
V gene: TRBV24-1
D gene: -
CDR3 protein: CAEGGGPDEQYF
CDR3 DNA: TGTGCCGAGGGGGGGGGTCCAGACGAGCAGTACTTC

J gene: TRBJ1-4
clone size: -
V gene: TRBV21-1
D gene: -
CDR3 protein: CASSFRKGDTSSHEKLFF
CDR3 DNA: TGTGCCAGCAGCTTCCGGAAAGGGGACACCTCGAGTCATGAAAAACTGTTTTTT

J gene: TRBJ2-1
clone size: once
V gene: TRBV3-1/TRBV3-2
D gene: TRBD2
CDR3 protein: CASSPGLAGVNEQFF
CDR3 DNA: TGTGCCAGCAGCCCGGGACTAGCGGGGGTCAATGAGCAGTTCTTC

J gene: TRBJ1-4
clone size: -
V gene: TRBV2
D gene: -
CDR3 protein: CAIGGRSTIGKLFF
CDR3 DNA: TGTGCCATAGGCGGACGGTCGACTATAGGAAAACTGTTTTTT

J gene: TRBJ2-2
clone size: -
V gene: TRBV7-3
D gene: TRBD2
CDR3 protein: CASSPAPPGLADGELFF
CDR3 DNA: TGTGCCAGCAGCCCCGCCCCTCCGGGACTAGCAGACGGGGAGCTGTTTTTT

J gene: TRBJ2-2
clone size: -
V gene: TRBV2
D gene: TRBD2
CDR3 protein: CASSAFRTSGTGELFF
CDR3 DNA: TGTGCCAGCAGTGCGTTCCGGACTAGCGGCACCGGGGAGCTGTTTTTT

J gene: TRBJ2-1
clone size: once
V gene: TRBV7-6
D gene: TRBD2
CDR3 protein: CASSLEAGSSYNEQFF
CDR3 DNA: TGTGCCAGCAGCTTAGAAGCGGGGTCCTCCTACAATGAGCAGTTCTTC

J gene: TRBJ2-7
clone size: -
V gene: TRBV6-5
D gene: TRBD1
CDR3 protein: CASRPGQGSYEQYF
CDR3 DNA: TGTGCCAGCAGACCAGGACAGGGCTCCTACGAGCAGTACTTC

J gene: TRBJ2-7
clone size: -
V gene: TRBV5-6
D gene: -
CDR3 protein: CASSFMGDTGSYEQYF
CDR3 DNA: TGTGCCAGCAGCTTCATGGGGGACACCGGCTCCTACGAGCAGTACTTC

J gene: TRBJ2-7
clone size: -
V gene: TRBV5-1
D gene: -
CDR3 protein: CASSSGRRPYEQYF
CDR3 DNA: TGCGCCAGCAGCTCTGGAAGGCGGCCCTACGAGCAGTACTTC